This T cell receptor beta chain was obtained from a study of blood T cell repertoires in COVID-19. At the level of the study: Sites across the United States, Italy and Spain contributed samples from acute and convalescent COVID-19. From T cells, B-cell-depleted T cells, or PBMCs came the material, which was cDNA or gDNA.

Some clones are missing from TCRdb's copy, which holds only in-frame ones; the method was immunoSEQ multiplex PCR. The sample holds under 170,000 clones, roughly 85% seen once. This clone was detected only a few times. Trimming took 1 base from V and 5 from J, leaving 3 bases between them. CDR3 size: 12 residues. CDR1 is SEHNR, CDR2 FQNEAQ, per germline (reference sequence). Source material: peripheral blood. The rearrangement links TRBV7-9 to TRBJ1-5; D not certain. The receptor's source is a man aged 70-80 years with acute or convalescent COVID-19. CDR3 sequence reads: CASSLDYQPQHF. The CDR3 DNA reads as TGTGCCAGCAGCTTAGACTATCAGCCCCAGCATTTT. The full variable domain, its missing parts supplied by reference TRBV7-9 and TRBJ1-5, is DTGVSQNPRHKITKRGQNVTFRCDPISEHNRLYWYRQTLGQGPEFLTYFQNEAQLEKSRLLSDRFSAERPKGSFSTLEIQRTEQGDSAMYLCASSLDYQPQHFGDGTRLSIL.